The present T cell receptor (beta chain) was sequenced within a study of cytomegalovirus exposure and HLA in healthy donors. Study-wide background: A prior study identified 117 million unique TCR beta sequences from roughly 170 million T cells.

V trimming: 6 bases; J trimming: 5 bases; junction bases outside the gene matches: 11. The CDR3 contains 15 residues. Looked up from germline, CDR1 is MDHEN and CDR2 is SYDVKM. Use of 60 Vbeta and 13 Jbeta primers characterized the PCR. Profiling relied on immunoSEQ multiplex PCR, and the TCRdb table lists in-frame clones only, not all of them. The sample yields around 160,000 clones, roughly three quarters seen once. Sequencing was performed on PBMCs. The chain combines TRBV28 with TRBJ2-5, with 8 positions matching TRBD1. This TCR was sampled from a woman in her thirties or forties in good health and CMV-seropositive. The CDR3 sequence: CASSSPTGAVETQYF. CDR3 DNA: TGTGCCAGCAGCTCCCCGACAGGGGCGGTTGAGACCCAGTACTTC.